This TCR beta chain was recorded in a study of blood T cell repertoires in COVID-19. Germline CDR1 reads SEHNR; CDR2 reads FQNEAQ (reference sequence). The CDR3 has 15 amino acids. J gave up 3 bases and V 6 bases, and 6 bases lay outside the gene matches. Individuals drawn from 24 US areas were roughly 18 to 89 years old. Self-reported history from a screening survey and questionnaire set each donor's cohort. How the authors handled the data: For nucleated cells, counts were estimated from reference gene primer amplification. Assay: immunoSEQ multiplex PCR; the TCRdb copy retains only in-frame clones and omits some. V, J and clone size derive from that table, while D and trimming were established from the DNA sequence. The table records about 300,000 clones, 85% of them present only once.

This sequence was found in a woman aged 30 to 39 who had been exposed to COVID-19. The sample was PBMCs or T cells enriched from blood (not recorded which). The V gene is TRBV7-9, the J gene TRBJ2-7; 12 bases match TRBD2. This CDR3 is CASSQGLAGYYEQYF. The CDR3 DNA reads TGTGCCAGCAGTCAAGGACTAGCGGGATACTACGAGCAGTACTTC.